Listed below are T cell receptor beta chains from one sample, sequenced in a study of regulatory T cells in long-lasting Graves disease. TCRdb reanalysed the multiplex PCR reads using MiXCR and keeps one entry per CDR3 protein. The table lists 600,000 to 800,000 distinct CDR3 sequences, about 32% of them singletons, with about 42% in the top ten. Sequences were derived from peripheral blood mononuclear cells (PBMCs), sampled when the disease was refractory, from a patient treated with antithyroid drugs. These receptors came from a female donor with Graves disease. The CDR3 runs from the conserved cysteine through the conserved F or W. D genes are given only for firm matches. Part of the rows lack a size; the others show once, few, many or a class for expanded clones.

j_call	d_call	clone_size	v_call	cdr3_aa	cdr3_nt
TRBJ2-2	-	few	TRBV12-3/TRBV12-4	CASRAPAGTTGTGELFF	TGTGCCAGCAGGGCCCCAGCTGGCACCACCGGCACCGGGGAGCTGTTTTTT
TRBJ1-1	-	few	TRBV28	CASSLEGWEAFF	TGTGCCAGCAGTTTAGAGGGGTGGGAAGCTTTCTTT
TRBJ2-7	TRBD1	few	TRBV29-1	CSVRDSPYEQYF	TGCAGCGTCCGGGACAGCCCCTACGAGCAGTACTTC
TRBJ2-7	-	-	TRBV2	CASSEIQGRAYEQYF	TGTGCCAGCAGTGAAATACAGGGTAGGGCCTACGAGCAGTACTTC
TRBJ1-5	-	-	TRBV12-3/TRBV12-4	CASSLEVGANQPQHF	TGTGCCAGCAGTTTAGAAGTGGGGGCCAATCAGCCCCAGCATTTT
TRBJ1-1	TRBD1	-	TRBV6-2/TRBV6-3	CASSPGMTGLHTEAFF	TGTGCCAGCAGCCCCGGGATGACAGGGTTGCACACTGAAGCTTTCTTT
TRBJ1-3	TRBD1	-	TRBV28	CASCTGGTGNTIYF	TGTGCCAGTTGTACAGGGGGCACTGGAAACACCATATATTTT
TRBJ2-7	TRBD1	few	TRBV29-1	CSVPGQGFYEQYF	TGCAGCGTGCCGGGACAGGGGTTCTACGAGCAGTACTTC
TRBJ1-1	-	many	TRBV28	CASSFGRMNTEAFF	TGTGCCAGCAGTTTTGGACGGATGAACACTGAAGCTTTCTTT
TRBJ2-6	-	many	TRBV11-2	CASSSPRGQGALPDSGANVLTF	TGTGCCAGCAGCTCACCTCGAGGGCAGGGCGCCTTACCGGACTCTGGGGCCAACGTCCTGACTTTC
TRBJ2-7	-	few	TRBV20-1	CSASPGTDYEQYF	TGCAGTGCTAGCCCCGGGACTGATTACGAGCAGTACTTC
TRBJ2-7	TRBD2	few	TRBV3-1	CASSHRGGAGTYEQYF	TGTGCCAGCAGCCACCGGGGGGGAGCGGGAACCTACGAGCAGTACTTC
TRBJ1-2	-	many	TRBV28	CASSLFRGRGYTF	TGTGCCAGCAGTTTATTTAGGGGCCGTGGCTACACCTTC
TRBJ1-5	TRBD1	few	TRBV28	CASSRRGQGTGQPQHF	TGTGCCAGCAGCCGCCGCGGACAGGGAACAGGTCAGCCCCAGCATTTT
TRBJ1-1	-	few	TRBV12-3/TRBV12-4	CASRDRFLRAFF	TGTGCCAGCAGAGACAGGTTCCTACGGGCTTTCTTT
TRBJ2-5	-	-	TRBV29-1	CSVEEARTIKETQYF	TGCAGCGTTGAAGAAGCGAGGACAATAAAAGAAACCCAGTACTTC
TRBJ1-2	-	few	TRBV7-3	CASSRTPSPNGYTF	TGTGCCAGCAGCAGGACTCCTTCACCTAATGGCTACACCTTC
TRBJ1-6	-	-	TRBV6-5	CASSYSQADNSPLHF	TGTGCCAGCAGTTACTCTCAGGCAGATAATTCACCCCTCCACTTT
TRBJ2-6	-	-	TRBV10-3	CAVAPLLQGSSGANVLTF	TGTGCCGTCGCACCCCTCCTTCAAGGCAGCTCTGGGGCCAACGTCCTGACTTTC
TRBJ2-7	TRBD2	-	TRBV20-1	CSAGGLAGVGEQYF	TGCAGTGCCGGGGGACTAGCGGGAGTAGGCGAGCAGTACTTC
TRBJ1-1	TRBD1	few	TRBV20-1	CSARDLMGQPTISEAFF	TGCAGTGCTAGAGATCTAATGGGACAGCCAACAATCTCTGAAGCTTTCTTT
TRBJ2-7	TRBD1	-	TRBV12-5	CASGSGTGVHEQYF	TGTGCTAGTGGTTCCGGGACAGGGGTCCACGAGCAGTACTTC
TRBJ1-1	-	few	TRBV4-1	CASSQESRANTEAFF	TGCGCCAGCAGCCAAGAGAGTAGGGCAAACACTGAAGCTTTCTTT
TRBJ2-5	-	many	TRBV12-3/TRBV12-4	CASSATRDTFQETQYF	TGTGCCAGCAGTGCCACCCGGGACACCTTCCAAGAGACCCAGTACTTC
TRBJ1-5	-	-	TRBV18	CASSPRRVPFNQPQHF	TGTGCCAGCTCACCACGTCGGGTTCCATTCAATCAGCCCCAGCATTTT
TRBJ1-5	TRBD1	few	TRBV2	CASSLRDRAQPQHF	TGTGCCAGCAGCCTCCGGGACAGGGCTCAGCCCCAGCATTTT
TRBJ2-5	-	few	TRBV5-6	CASSALFRGTQETQYF	TGTGCCAGCAGCGCCTTATTTAGGGGCACACAAGAGACCCAGTACTTC
TRBJ2-7	TRBD1	-	TRBV11-3	CASSQNTGGPYEQYF	TGTGCCAGCAGCCAGAATACAGGGGGACCCTACGAGCAGTACTTC
TRBJ1-2	TRBD1	many	TRBV28	CASSLYQGALGYTF	TGTGCCAGCAGTTTATACCAGGGGGCGCTCGGCTACACCTTC
TRBJ2-7	TRBD1	-	TRBV19	CASSWRTGDEQYF	TGTGCCAGTAGTTGGAGGACAGGGGACGAGCAGTACTTC